The 7 T cell receptor beta chains listed next were all sequenced from one sample in a study of shared clonotypes between healthy human individuals. Generated by immunoSEQ multiplex PCR, the TCRdb table keeps only in-frame clones and is missing some. Altogether around 600,000 clones are present, 97% being singletons, with the ten largest covering 0.045% to 0.06%. The material sequenced was naive CD4+ T cells sorted from blood. The subset is: CD45RA+ positively selected. The source is a young woman in good health.

V gene TRBV5-1 combines with J gene TRBJ2-1; no firm D call. The germline V gene has CDR1 SGHRS and CDR2 YFSETQ. Trimming removed 0 bases from V and 5 bases from J, with 6 bases in between. The CDR3 consists of 13 residues. The CDR3 region is CASSLDRDNEQFF. The CDR3 bases are TGCGCCAGCAGCTTGGACCGAGACAATGAGCAGTTCTTC.

The chain carries TRBV4-1 and TRBJ2-3; TRBD1 agrees at 11 bases. The germline V gene has CDR1 MGHRA and CDR2 YSYEKL. The CDR3 is 15 residues long. Trimming took 4 bases from V and 5 from J; bases not matched to a gene: 5. CDR3 bases: TGCGCCAGCAGCCCTGGACAGGGGGCGATAGATACGCAGTATTTT. It encodes CASSPGQGAIDTQYF.

J is TRBJ2-1 and V is TRBV14; 9 bases match TRBD1. Germline-derived CDR1 and CDR2 are SGHDN and FVKESK. Germline trimming cut 4 bases from V and 11 bases from J; bases unmatched to any gene: 12. The length of the CDR3 is 15 residues. CDR3 DNA sequence: TGTGCCAGCAGCCCCGGGACAGGGCTCGGTGGGAAGCAGTTCTTC. Its protein product is CASSPGTGLGGKQFF.

The chain has TRBV7-4 and TRBJ1-4; perhaps TRBD1 as D (5 bases). This CDR3 has 17 amino acids. CDR1 and CDR2 (germline): SGHVT, SQSDAQ. Trimming stripped 5 bases from V and 4 bases from J, with 20 bases between. In nucleotides, the CDR3 is TGTGCCAGCAGCCAACCTAGGGTCGACAGCGTTAATGAAAAACTGTTTTTT. It codes for CASSQPRVDSVNEKLFF.

The chain links TRBV5-1 to TRBJ2-7; no clear D gene. The CDR3 extends over 12 amino acids. With 7 bases removed from V and 6 bases from J, the gap between germline ends came to 14 bases. Germline V lookup: CDR1 SGHRS, CDR2 YFSETQ. CDR3 protein: CASGAMSGEQYF. The CDR3, as DNA: TGCGCCAGCGGCGCAATGTCGGGCGAGCAGTACTTC.

This clone is a singleton in its sample. The chain joins TRBV5-1 to TRBJ2-1; TRBD2 agrees at 11 bases. This CDR3 has 15 amino acids. J gave up 2 bases and V 4 bases, and 2 bases lay outside the gene matches. CDR1 is SGHRS, CDR2 YFSETQ, per germline. CDR3 in DNA: TGCGCCAGCAGCGATAGCGGGGGGGCCTACAATGAGCAGTTCTTC. It encodes CASSDSGGAYNEQFF.

The rearrangement uses TRBV11-3 and TRBJ2-2; D perhaps matches TRBD1 (6 bases). The CDR3 loop spans 14 amino acids. V lost 1 base and J 7 bases, leaving 10 bases between the germline ends. The germline gives CDR1 SGHNT, CDR2 YENEEA. The DNA of the CDR3 is TGTGCCAGCAGCTTAGGGGGGCCGGGCGGGGAGCTGTTTTTT. Protein sequence: CASSLGGPGGELFF. Combining the CDR3 with reference TRBV11-3 and TRBJ2-2 gives the whole variable domain EAGVVQSPRYKIIEKKQPVAFWCNPISGHNTLYWYLQNLGQGPELLIRYENEEAVDDSQLPKDRFSAERLKGVDSTLKIQPAELGDSAVYLCASSLGGPGGELFFGEGSRLTVL.